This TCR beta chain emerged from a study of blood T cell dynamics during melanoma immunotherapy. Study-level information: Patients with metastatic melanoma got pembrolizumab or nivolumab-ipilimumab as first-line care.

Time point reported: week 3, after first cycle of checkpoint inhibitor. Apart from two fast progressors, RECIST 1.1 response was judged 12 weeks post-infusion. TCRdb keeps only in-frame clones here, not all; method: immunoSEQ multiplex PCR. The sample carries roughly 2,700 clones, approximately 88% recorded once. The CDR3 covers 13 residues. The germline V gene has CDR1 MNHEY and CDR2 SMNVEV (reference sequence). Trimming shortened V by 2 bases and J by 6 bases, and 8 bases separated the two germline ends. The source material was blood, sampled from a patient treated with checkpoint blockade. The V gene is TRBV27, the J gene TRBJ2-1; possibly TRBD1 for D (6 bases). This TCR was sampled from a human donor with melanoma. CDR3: CASSLGTLNEQFF. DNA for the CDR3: TGTGCCAGCAGTTTAGGGACACTCAATGAGCAGTTCTTC.